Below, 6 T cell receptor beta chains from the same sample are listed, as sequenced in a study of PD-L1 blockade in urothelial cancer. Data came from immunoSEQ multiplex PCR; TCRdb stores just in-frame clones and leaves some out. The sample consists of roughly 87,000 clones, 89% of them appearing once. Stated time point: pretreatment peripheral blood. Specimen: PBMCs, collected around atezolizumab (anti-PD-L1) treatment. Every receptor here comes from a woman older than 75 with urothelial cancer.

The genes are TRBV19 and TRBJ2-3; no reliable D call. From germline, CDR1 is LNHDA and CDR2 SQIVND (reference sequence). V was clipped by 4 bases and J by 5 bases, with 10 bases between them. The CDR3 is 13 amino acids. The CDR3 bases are TGTGCCAGTAGTACCGGAAGACTAGATACGCAGTATTTT. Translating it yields CASSTGRLDTQYF.

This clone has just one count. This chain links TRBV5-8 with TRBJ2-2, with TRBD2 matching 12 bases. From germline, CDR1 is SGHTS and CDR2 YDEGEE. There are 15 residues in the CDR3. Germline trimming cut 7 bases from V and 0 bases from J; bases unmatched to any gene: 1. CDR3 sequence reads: CASASGRANTGELFF. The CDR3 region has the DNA TGTGCCAGCGCTAGCGGGAGGGCGAACACCGGGGAGCTGTTTTTT. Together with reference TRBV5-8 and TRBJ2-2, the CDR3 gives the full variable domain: EAGVTQSPTHLIKTRGQQATLRCSPISGHTSVYWYQQALGLGLQFLLWYDEGEERNRGNFPPRFSGRQFPNYSSELNVNALELEDSALYLCASASGRANTGELFFGEGSRLTVL.

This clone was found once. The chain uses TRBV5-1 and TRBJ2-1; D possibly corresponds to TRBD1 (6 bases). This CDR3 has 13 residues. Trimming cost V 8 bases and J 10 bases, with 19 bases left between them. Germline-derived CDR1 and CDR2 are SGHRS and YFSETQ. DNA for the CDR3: TGCGCCAGTCATCAGGGGACACCGAGCGAGCAGTTCTTC. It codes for CASHQGTPSEQFF. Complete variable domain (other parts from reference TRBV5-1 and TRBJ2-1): KAGVTQTPRYLIKTRGQQVTLSCSPISGHRSVSWYQQTPGQGLQFLFEYFSETQRNKGNFPGRFSGRQFSNSRSEMNVSTLELGDSALYLCASHQGTPSEQFFGPGTRLTVL.

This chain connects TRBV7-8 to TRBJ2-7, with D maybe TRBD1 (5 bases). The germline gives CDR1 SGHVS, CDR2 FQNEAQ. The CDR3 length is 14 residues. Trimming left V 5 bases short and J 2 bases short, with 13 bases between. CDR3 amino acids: CASSLRAIPYEQYF. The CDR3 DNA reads TGTGCCAGCAGCCTCAGGGCGATTCCCTACGAGCAGTACTTC.

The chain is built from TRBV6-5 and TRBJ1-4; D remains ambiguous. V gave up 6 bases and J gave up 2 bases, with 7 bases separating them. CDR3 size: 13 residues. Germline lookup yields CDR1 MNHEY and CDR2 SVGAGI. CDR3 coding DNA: TGTGCCAGCAGAGGAGGGACTAATGAAAAACTGTTTTTT. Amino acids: CASRGGTNEKLFF.

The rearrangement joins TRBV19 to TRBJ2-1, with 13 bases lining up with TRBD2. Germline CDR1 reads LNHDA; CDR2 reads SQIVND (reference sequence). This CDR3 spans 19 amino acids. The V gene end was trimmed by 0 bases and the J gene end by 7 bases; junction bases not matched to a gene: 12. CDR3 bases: TGTGCCAGTAGTATAGATAGGGCAGGGACTAGCGGGAAGAGGAATGAGCAGTTCTTC. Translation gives CASSIDRAGTSGKRNEQFF.